Listed here are 27 T cell receptor beta chains from one sample, sequenced in a study of identical twins. MiXCR, run by TCRdb on the 5' RACE reads, gives a single entry per CDR3 protein. The data hold fewer than 350,000 distinct CDR3 sequences, with about 8.1% observed a single time. The sample also formed part of further work on yellow fever vaccine responses in identical twins.

Sequences were obtained from memory (CD45RO+) T cells sorted from blood. The receptors originated from a woman aged 18-30 years in good health.

The CDR3 is CSVQVGDSEAFF. The CDR3 nucleotides are TGCAGCGTGCAGGTCGGCGATTCTGAAGCTTTCTTT. The chain carries TRBV29-1 and TRBJ1-1; D is unclear. Per germline, CDR1 SQVTM and CDR2 ANQGSEA. V dropped 6 bases and J dropped 6 bases, with 14 bases sitting between them. The CDR3 runs to 12 residues. Full variable domain (missing parts from reference TRBV29-1 and TRBJ1-1): SAVISQKPSRDICQRGTSLTIQCQVDSQVTMMFWYRQQPGQSLTLIATANQGSEATYESGFVIDKFPISRPNLTFSTLTVSNMSPEDSSIYLCSVQVGDSEAFFGQGTRLTVV.

There are a few counts of this clonotype. The CDR3 reads CASSFRGTTQETQYF. In DNA form, the CDR3 reads TGTGCCAGCAGCTTTCGCGGGACAACACAAGAGACCCAGTACTTC. The chain employs TRBV7-2 and TRBJ2-5; D is perhaps TRBD1 or TRBD2 (6 bases each). With 3 bases removed from V and 2 bases from J, the gap between germline ends came to 13 bases. There are 15 residues in the CDR3. CDR1 is SGHTA and CDR2 is FQGNSA in the germline V gene.

This clonotype was seen more than once but under ten times. The chain links TRBV6-5 to TRBJ2-2; TRBD1 matches at 7 bases. J gave up 4 bases and V 2 bases, and 10 bases lay outside the gene matches. The germline gives CDR1 MNHEY, CDR2 SVGAGI. This CDR3 is built from 17 residues. The CDR3 region is CASSYPPTDRLTGELFF. In nucleotides, the CDR3 is TGTGCCAGCAGTTACCCACCCACGGACAGGCTCACCGGGGAGCTGTTTTTT.

This clonotype has at least ten counts. The gene calls are TRBV27 and TRBJ1-1; TRBD1 matches 11 bases. This CDR3 has 16 residues. Germline V gene sequence: CDR1 MNHEY, CDR2 SMNVEV (reference sequence). Trimming took 3 bases from V and 1 from J; bases not matched to a gene: 4. The CDR3, as DNA: TGTGCCAGCAGTTTGGGCGGGACAGGGGGGAACACTGAAGCTTTCTTT. It translates to CASSLGGTGGNTEAFF.

This clonotype has a handful of counts. The chain is built from TRBV7-3 and TRBJ1-6, with D unclear. Germline CDR1 and CDR2: SGHTA and FQGTGA. V lost 6 bases and J lost 6, with 12 bases in between. The CDR3 covers 14 residues. The CDR3, as DNA: TGTGCCAGCAGTGTTGGAGGGAGTAATTCACCCCTCCACTTT. Protein product: CASSVGGSNSPLHF. Filled out from reference TRBV7-3 and TRBJ1-6, the complete variable domain reads GAGVSQTPSNKVTEKGKYVELRCDPISGHTALYWYRQSLGQGPEFLIYFQGTGAADDSGLPNDRFFAVRPEGSVSTLKIQRTERGDSAVYLCASSVGGSNSPLHFGNGTRLTVT.

The chain has TRBV6-1 and TRBJ2-7; 14 bases are a match to TRBD2. There are 17 residues in the CDR3. Germline assignment: CDR1 MNHNS and CDR2 SASEGT. The V segment lost 5 bases and the J segment 7 bases; nucleotides outside the gene matches: 13. The CDR3 region has the DNA TGTGCCAGCAGTCCACCACCGGGACTAGCGGGAGTCCGTGAGCAGTACTTC. Translating it yields CASSPPPGLAGVREQYF.

At least ten counts were recorded for this clonotype. This chain uses TRBV20-1 with TRBJ2-7; D gene unclear. The CDR3 spans 12 residues. CDR1 DFQATT and CDR2 SNEGSKA come from the germline V gene (reference sequence). Trimming left V 3 bases short and J 6 bases short, with 12 bases between. The CDR3 DNA is TGCAGTGCTAGTGGGCGAGGTTCCGAGCAGTACTTC. As protein: CSASGRGSEQYF.

The V and J genes are TRBV6-1 and TRBJ2-7; 7 nucleotides agree with TRBD1. Germline trimming cut 8 bases from V and 3 bases from J; bases unmatched to any gene: 13. CDR3 length: 15 amino acids. Germline loops: CDR1 MNHNS, CDR2 SASEGT. The CDR3 here is CASGPWGRGSYEQYF. DNA of the CDR3: TGTGCCAGCGGACCTTGGGGCAGGGGGAGCTACGAGCAGTACTTC.

This clonotype was seen repeatedly, ten times or more. This sequence joins TRBV7-9 and TRBJ1-5, with a weak D call TRBD1 (5 bases). This CDR3 has 14 residues. Germline CDR1 and CDR2: SEHNR and FQNEAQ (reference sequence). The ends were cut back, 5 bases at V and 0 bases at J, with 8 bases in the middle. CDR3: CASSPGGSNQPQHF. CDR3 nucleotide sequence: TGTGCCAGCAGCCCCGGGGGTAGCAATCAGCCCCAGCATTTT.

The rearrangement joins TRBV20-1 to TRBJ2-1; 8 positions agree with TRBD2. The CDR3 loop spans 15 amino acids. The J segment lost 6 bases and the V segment lost 0 bases, leaving 7 bases of the junction unmatched. Germline values: CDR1 DFQATT, CDR2 SNEGSKA (reference sequence). The CDR3 DNA sequence: TGCAGTGCTAGAGAGGCTAGCGGGCCTGTCAATGAGCAGTTCTTC. This codes for CSAREASGPVNEQFF.

This clonotype was detected only a few times. J is TRBJ1-2 and V is TRBV27; tentatively, D is TRBD1 (6 bases). V was trimmed by 7 bases and J by 4 bases, leaving 13 bases between them. CDR3 length: 13 residues. From germline, CDR1 is MNHEY and CDR2 SMNVEV (reference sequence). CDR3 sequence (DNA): TGTGCCAGCAAGGGGGGGCAAGGCTATGGCTACACCTTC. This sequence encodes CASKGGQGYGYTF.

This clonotype was detected many times. This chain links TRBV12-3 or TRBV12-4 with TRBJ1-6; the D gene is possibly TRBD1 (5 bases). CDR3 length equals 14 residues. V lost 6 bases and J 9 bases, leaving 15 bases between the germline ends. The CDR3 sequence is CASRNQGWSSPLHF. The CDR3, as DNA: TGTGCCAGCAGGAACCAGGGATGGTCTTCACCCCTCCACTTT.

This clonotype was found many times. The rearrangement links TRBV3-1 to TRBJ2-1; D tentatively fits TRBD1 or TRBD2 (5 bases each). The CDR3 length is 14 residues. With 4 bases removed from V and 6 bases from J, the gap between germline ends came to 13 bases. Germline V CDR1 and CDR2: LGHDT, YNNKEL (reference sequence). The CDR3 reads CASSPSGTPNEQFF. The CDR3 DNA reads as TGTGCCAGCAGCCCATCCGGGACCCCCAATGAGCAGTTCTTC.

The sample holds a few counts of this clonotype. One end of the junction is discordant with germline, which a read error may explain. The V call is TRBV4-2, the J call TRBJ2-1; D possibly corresponds to TRBD2 (6 bases). The CDR3 contains 15 residues. Germline CDR1 and CDR2: LGHNA and YNFKEQ. DNA for the CDR3: TGTGCCAGCAGCCAAGATAGGGACTCCCACAATGAGCAGTTCTTC. Its protein product is CASSQDRDSHNEQFF.

The chain uses TRBV28 and TRBJ2-7; D is perhaps TRBD2 (6 bases). Trimming left V 1 base short and J 3 bases short, with 10 bases between. The CDR3 is 14 amino acids. The germline CDR1 and CDR2 sequences are MDHEN and SYDVKM. CDR3 amino acids: CASSLYPGSYEQYF. The CDR3, as DNA: TGTGCCAGCAGTTTATATCCCGGGAGCTACGAGCAGTACTTC. The entire variable domain, with the rest obtained from reference TRBV28 and TRBJ2-7, is as follows: DVKVTQSSRYLVKRTGEKVFLECVQDMDHENMFWYRQDPGLGLRLIYFSYDVKMKEKGDIPEGYSVSREKKERFSLILESASTNQTSMYLCASSLYPGSYEQYFGPGTRLTVT.

This clonotype was counted only a few times. The chain links TRBV12-3 or TRBV12-4 to TRBJ2-3; 7 bases align to TRBD2. This CDR3 has 16 residues. The V and J ends lost 5 bases and 1 base, in that order; junction bases with no gene match: 9. CDR3 DNA: TGTGCCAGCAGTCCCTTTTCAACTAGCGGCACAGATACGCAGTATTTT. This codes for CASSPFSTSGTDTQYF.

This clonotype has a handful of counts. The J gene is TRBJ2-2, the V gene TRBV12-3 or TRBV12-4; 10 bases align to TRBD2. J gave up 4 bases and V 8 bases, and 16 bases lay outside the gene matches. The CDR3 extends over 18 amino acids. The DNA for the CDR3 is TGTGCCAGCTGTCCCGGGACTAGCGCGGCAGGTGGCACCGGGGAGCTGTTTTTT. It codes for CASCPGTSAAGGTGELFF.

This clonotype was counted a few times. This chain links TRBV25-1 with TRBJ2-5; perhaps TRBD2 as D (7 bases). V lost 6 bases to trimming and J lost 4 bases, with 21 bases between them. Germline V lookup: CDR1 MGHDK, CDR2 SYGVNS. This CDR3 contains 16 residues. CDR3 loop: CASSEGRGASGETQYF. For the CDR3, the DNA is TGTGCCAGCAGCGAAGGACGGGGGGCCTCGGGAGAGACCCAGTACTTC. The full variable domain, completed using reference TRBV25-1 and TRBJ2-5, is EADIYQTPRYLVIGTGKKITLECSQTMGHDKMYWYQQDPGMELHLIHYSYGVNSTEKGDLSSESTVSRIRTEHFPLTLESARPSHTSQYLCASSEGRGASGETQYFGPGTRLLVL.

To note about this clonotype: A read error may account for a junction end that differs from germline. The chain joins TRBV9 to TRBJ2-2; D unresolved. CDR1 is SGDLS and CDR2 is YYNGEE in the germline V gene. This CDR3 has 18 residues. The CDR3 DNA is TGTGCCAGCAGCGTAGCCCCGGACCCGGTAGGGAACAGCGGGGAGCTGTTTTTT. Translation gives CASSVAPDPVGNSGELFF.

This clonotype was seen more than once but under ten times. The genes are TRBV18 and TRBJ1-4; D perhaps matches TRBD1 (5 bases). Germline V gene data show CDR1 as KGHSH and CDR2 as LQKENI. The CDR3 has 16 amino acids. V lost 6 bases to trimming and J lost 0 bases, with 14 bases between them. The CDR3, as DNA: TGTGCCAGCTCGTCGACGGGACTCGCAACTAATGAAAAACTGTTTTTT. Residues: CASSSTGLATNEKLFF. Full variable domain (rest looked up from reference TRBV18 and TRBJ1-4): NAGVMQNPRHLVRRRGQEARLRCSPMKGHSHVYWYRQLPEEGLKFMVYLQKENIIDESGMPKERFSAEFPKEGPSILRIQQVVRGDSAAYFCASSSTGLATNEKLFFGSGTQLSVL.

There are many counts of this clonotype. The rearrangement uses TRBV20-1 and TRBJ2-1; no clear D. Germline-derived CDR1 and CDR2 are DFQATT and SNEGSKA (reference sequence). There are 15 residues in the CDR3. V was cut by 0 bases and J by 3 bases, with 12 bases left in between. The CDR3 sequence: CSARETYLDYNEQFF. In nucleotides, the CDR3 is TGCAGTGCTAGAGAAACGTACCTGGACTACAATGAGCAGTTCTTC.

This clonotype was seen ten or more times. The genes are TRBV6-1 and TRBJ2-6; weak D call: TRBD2 (6 bases). Germline values: CDR1 MNHNS, CDR2 SASEGT. This CDR3 region has 16 residues. V was pared by 3 bases and J by 1 base, with 10 bases between. The CDR3 nucleotides read TGTGCCAGCAGTGATGGGGCGGGGTCTGGGGCCAACGTCCTGACTTTC. This encodes CASSDGAGSGANVLTF.

The V and J genes are TRBV11-2 and TRBJ2-7, with 8 bases identical to TRBD2. The CDR3 spans 16 residues. Germline V lookup: CDR1 SGHAT, CDR2 FQNNGV. The V segment lost 2 bases and the J segment 3 bases; nucleotides outside the gene matches: 9. The CDR3 reads CASSLPRTSSNYEQYF. The CDR3 DNA follows: TGTGCCAGCAGCTTACCCCGGACTAGCTCGAACTACGAGCAGTACTTC.

This clonotype has just a few counts. The V and J genes are TRBV20-1 and TRBJ1-1; D is possibly TRBD1 (5 bases). Germline V gene lookup returns CDR1 DFQATT and CDR2 SNEGSKA (reference sequence). CDR3 size: 12 residues. V gave up 6 bases and J gave up 8 bases, with 16 bases separating them. CDR3 DNA sequence: TGCAGTGCCTTGAGGGAAAGGACAGAAGCTTTCTTT. Amino acids: CSALRERTEAFF.

Ten or more counts support this clonotype. The V gene is TRBV2, the J gene TRBJ2-3; D is perhaps TRBD1 (6 bases). This CDR3 is 17 amino acids long. The germline gives CDR1 SNHLY, CDR2 FYNNEI. V was trimmed by 4 bases and J by 4 bases, leaving 21 bases between them. The CDR3 reads CASSVSGTQGRADTQYF. CDR3 DNA sequence: TGTGCCAGCAGTGTCTCCGGGACACAAGGACGCGCAGATACGCAGTATTTT.

This clonotype came up many times. The rearrangement joins TRBV15 to TRBJ1-2; D gene ambiguous. The ends were cut back, 0 bases at V and 4 bases at J, with 12 bases in the middle. The CDR3 has 15 residues. Germline lookup yields CDR1 LNHNV and CDR2 YYDKDF (reference sequence). The CDR3: CATSRDRRAPYGYTF. CDR3 coding DNA: TGTGCCACCAGCAGAGACAGGAGGGCCCCCTATGGCTACACCTTC.

This clonotype was seen only a few times. The V gene is TRBV20-1, the J gene TRBJ2-7; 9 nucleotides agree with TRBD2. Germline CDR1 reads DFQATT; CDR2 reads SNEGSKA (reference sequence). Trimming cost V 4 bases and J 7 bases; bases outside gene matches: 14. This CDR3 has 15 residues. The CDR3 region is CSAIPTLAGAGEQYF. In nucleotides, the CDR3 is TGCAGTGCTATCCCTACCTTAGCGGGAGCTGGGGAGCAGTACTTC.